This T cell receptor beta chain was identified during a study of T cells in women clearing cervical HPV infection. Study-wide findings and caveats: TRBV6-7 abundance was lower in cases than controls (around 0.1% versus 0.15%).

Only in-frame clones appear in the TCRdb table, and some are missing; sequencing was by immunoSEQ multiplex PCR. The clone table shows some 31,000 clones, with the ten largest holding 1.4%. As for this clone: Its antigen remains unknown. The missing CDR3 end, 3 residues past where the read stops, is filled in from the germline J gene.

Germline V gives CDR1 SGHRS, CDR2 YFSETQ. J was trimmed by 3 bases and V by 2 bases; bases with no gene match: 3. The CDR3 runs to 15 residues. Input material: blood buffy coat. This sequence originates from a woman between 18 and 75 years old with a cervical HPV16 infection that either progressed to CIN3+ or cleared (not recorded which). The V gene is TRBV5-1, the J gene TRBJ2-7, with 12 nucleotides matching TRBD2. CDR3 region: CASSLSTSGGYEQYF. Incomplete CDR3 DNA: TGCGCCAGCAGCTTATCGACTAGCGGGGGCTACGAG.